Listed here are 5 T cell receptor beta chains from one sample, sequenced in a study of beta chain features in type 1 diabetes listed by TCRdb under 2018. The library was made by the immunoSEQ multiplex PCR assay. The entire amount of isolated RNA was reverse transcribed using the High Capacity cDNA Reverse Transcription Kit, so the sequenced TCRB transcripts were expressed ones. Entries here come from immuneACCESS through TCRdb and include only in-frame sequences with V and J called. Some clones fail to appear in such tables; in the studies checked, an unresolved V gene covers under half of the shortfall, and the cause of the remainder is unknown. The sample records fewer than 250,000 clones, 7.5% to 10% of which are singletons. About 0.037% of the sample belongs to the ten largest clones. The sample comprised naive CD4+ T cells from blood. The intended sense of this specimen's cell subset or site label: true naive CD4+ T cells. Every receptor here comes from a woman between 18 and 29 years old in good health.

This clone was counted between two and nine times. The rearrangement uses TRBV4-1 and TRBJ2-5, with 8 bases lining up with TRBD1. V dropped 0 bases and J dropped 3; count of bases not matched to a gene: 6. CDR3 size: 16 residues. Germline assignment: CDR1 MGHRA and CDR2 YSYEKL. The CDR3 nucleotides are TGCGCCAGCAGCCAAGAGGGAGACAGGGGTGAAGAGACCCAGTACTTC. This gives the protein CASSQEGDRGEETQYF.

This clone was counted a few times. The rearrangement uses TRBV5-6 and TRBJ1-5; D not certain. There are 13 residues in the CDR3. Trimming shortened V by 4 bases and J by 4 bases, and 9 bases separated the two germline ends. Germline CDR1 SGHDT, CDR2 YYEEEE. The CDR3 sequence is CASSLSRNQPQHF. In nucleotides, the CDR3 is TGTGCCAGCAGCCTGTCCCGGAATCAGCCCCAGCATTTT. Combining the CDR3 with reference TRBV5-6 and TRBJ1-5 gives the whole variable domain DAGVTQSPTHLIKTRGQQVTLRCSPKSGHDTVSWYQQALGQGPQFIFQYYEEEERQRGNFPDRFSGHQFPNYSSELNVNALLLGDSALYLCASSLSRNQPQHFGDGTRLSIL.

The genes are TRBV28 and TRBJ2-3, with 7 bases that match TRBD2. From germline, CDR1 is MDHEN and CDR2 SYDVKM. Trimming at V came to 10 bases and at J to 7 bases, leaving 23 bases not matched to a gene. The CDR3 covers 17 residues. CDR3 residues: CATFSRGGRGDIHTQYF. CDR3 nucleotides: TGTGCCACCTTTTCGAGGGGCGGGAGAGGGGATATACATACGCAGTATTTT.

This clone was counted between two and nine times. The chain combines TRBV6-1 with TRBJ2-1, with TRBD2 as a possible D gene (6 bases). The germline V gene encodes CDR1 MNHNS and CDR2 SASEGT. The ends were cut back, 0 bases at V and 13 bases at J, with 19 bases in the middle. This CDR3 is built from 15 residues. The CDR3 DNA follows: TGTGCCAGCAGTGAAGCTAAGGTCCCCGGAGGGGTTCAGTTCTTC. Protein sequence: CASSEAKVPGGVQFF.

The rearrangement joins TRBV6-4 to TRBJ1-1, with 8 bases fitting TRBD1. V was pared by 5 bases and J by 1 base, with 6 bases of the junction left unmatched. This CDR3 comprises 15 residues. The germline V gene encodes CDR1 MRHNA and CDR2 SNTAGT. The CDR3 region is CASSPRTGTNTEAFF. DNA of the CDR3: TGTGCCAGCAGTCCTAGGACAGGGACGAACACTGAAGCTTTCTTT.